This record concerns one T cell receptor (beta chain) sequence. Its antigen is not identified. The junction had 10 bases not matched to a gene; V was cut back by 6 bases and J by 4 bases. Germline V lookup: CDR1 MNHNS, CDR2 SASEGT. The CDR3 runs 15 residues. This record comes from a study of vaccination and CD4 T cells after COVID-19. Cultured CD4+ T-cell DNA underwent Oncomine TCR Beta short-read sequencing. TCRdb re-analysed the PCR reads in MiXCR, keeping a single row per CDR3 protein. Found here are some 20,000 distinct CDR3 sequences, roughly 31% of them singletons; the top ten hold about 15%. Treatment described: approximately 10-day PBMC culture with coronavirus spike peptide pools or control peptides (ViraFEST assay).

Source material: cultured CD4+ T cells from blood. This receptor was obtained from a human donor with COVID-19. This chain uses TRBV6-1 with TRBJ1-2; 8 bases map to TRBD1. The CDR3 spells CASSSPSTGAYGYTF. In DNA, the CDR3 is TGTGCCAGCAGCTCCCCATCGACAGGGGCCTATGGCTACACCTTC.